These 12 T cell receptor beta chains came from one sample sequenced in a study of glioma-infiltrating T cells after dendritic cell vaccination. Time point: after dendritic cell vaccination, including at tumor progression/relapse. TCRdb keeps only in-frame clones here, not all; method: immunoSEQ multiplex PCR. Among around 87,000 clones listed, 83% were seen once. This specimen consisted of blood, obtained after dendritic cell vaccination. The receptors were sampled from a human donor with glioblastoma.

V gene TRBV29-1 combines with J gene TRBJ1-1; 7 bases map to TRBD1. Trimming cost V 6 bases and J 1 base; bases outside gene matches: 5. This CDR3 spans 13 amino acids. Germline CDR1 is SQVTM and CDR2 is ANQGSEA. DNA for the CDR3: TGCAGCGTATACAGGGGAGCGAACACTGAAGCTTTCTTT. It is translated as CSVYRGANTEAFF.

V gene TRBV2 combines with J gene TRBJ1-5, with unresolved D. Germline V gene sequence: CDR1 SNHLY, CDR2 FYNNEI. Trimming removed 3 bases at V and 6 bases at J, with 9 bases between. This CDR3 comprises 13 residues. The CDR3 bases are TGTGCCAGCAGTGACCGGGTTTTTCAGCCCCAGCATTTT. Its protein product is CASSDRVFQPQHF.

In its sample, this clone was seen once. CDR3 in DNA: TGTGCCAGCTCACCACCAGGGGGCGAATTAGACACCATATATTTT. This encodes CASSPPGGELDTIYF. The rearrangement uses TRBV18 and TRBJ1-3; 7 nucleotides agree with TRBD1. The germline V gene encodes CDR1 KGHSH and CDR2 LQKENI. CDR3 length equals 15 residues. With V trimmed by 0 bases and J by 8 bases, 7 bases remained unmatched.

V gene TRBV7-8 combines with J gene TRBJ1-4; 9 bases align to TRBD1. The CDR3 has 16 residues. Germline CDR1 reads SGHVS; CDR2 reads FQNEAQ. With 3 bases clipped from V and 8 bases from J, the junction kept 10 bases outside the gene matches. The CDR3 sequence: CASSLGGTGPREKLFF. The CDR3 nucleotides read TGTGCCAGCAGCTTGGGGGGGACAGGGCCTCGGGAAAAACTGTTTTTT.

The gene calls are TRBV29-1 and TRBJ2-5; 11 bases match TRBD1. The junction had 6 bases not matched to a gene; V was cut back by 2 bases and J by 4 bases. Germline-derived CDR1 and CDR2 are SQVTM and ANQGSEA. The CDR3 is 15 amino acids. The CDR3 here is CSVEPGTGGPETQYF. DNA for the CDR3: TGCAGCGTTGAACCAGGGACAGGGGGGCCAGAGACCCAGTACTTC.

In its sample, this clone was seen once. The CDR3 DNA sequence: TGCGCCAGCAGCCAAGTCGGTAATGAGCAGTTCTTC. Translating it yields CASSQVGNEQFF. The chain combines TRBV4-1 with TRBJ2-1; D not certain. The CDR3 covers 12 residues. Looked up from germline, CDR1 is MGHRA and CDR2 is YSYEKL. Between the trimmed V and J ends, which lost 1 base and 7 bases, there was a span of 5 bases.

The chain is built from TRBV5-1 and TRBJ2-1, with TRBD2 as a possible D gene (5 bases). The CDR3 has 14 amino acids. In germline, CDR1 is SGHRS, CDR2 YFSETQ. V gave up 0 bases and J gave up 3 bases, with 7 bases separating them. The CDR3 is CASSLAGDYNEQFF. CDR3 coding DNA: TGCGCCAGCAGCTTGGCCGGGGACTACAATGAGCAGTTCTTC.

This clone has just one count. V gene TRBV9 combines with J gene TRBJ1-2; unclear D gene. V gave up 3 bases and J gave up 8 bases, with 17 bases separating them. The CDR3 totals 14 residues. Germline-derived CDR1 and CDR2 are SGDLS and YYNGEE. The CDR3 DNA is TGTGCCAGCAGCGAAGGGCCCGAAGGAGGAGGCTACACCTTC. It encodes CASSEGPEGGGYTF.

V usage is TRBV11-3 and J usage is TRBJ2-5; no clear D gene. The CDR3 loop spans 12 amino acids. V lost 3 bases to trimming and J lost 5 bases, with 7 bases between them. The germline CDR1 and CDR2 sequences are SGHNT and YENEEA. The CDR3 DNA reads as TGTGCCAGCAGCTTCGAACGGGAGACCCAGTACTTC. Translated, it gives CASSFERETQYF.

The CDR3 nucleotides are TGTGCCAGCAGCATTAGCGGGGGGGCCTTAGGCGGGGAGCTGTTTTTT. Translating it yields CASSISGGALGGELFF. The J gene is TRBJ2-2, the V gene TRBV7-2; TRBD2 matches at 11 bases. The CDR3 totals 16 residues. Germline assignment: CDR1 SGHTA and CDR2 FQGNSA. The V segment lost 5 bases and the J segment 7 bases; nucleotides outside the gene matches: 9.

This clone turned up a few times. The CDR3 DNA sequence: TGTGCCAGCAGCTTAGCGAGTTTCCCAGAGACCCAGTACTTC. It codes for CASSLASFPETQYF. The chain combines TRBV7-9 with TRBJ2-5; D remains ambiguous. This CDR3 comprises 14 residues. CDR1 is SEHNR, CDR2 FQNEAQ, per germline (reference sequence). Trimming took 0 bases from V and 4 from J, leaving 9 bases between them.

The gene calls are TRBV2 and TRBJ1-4; the match to TRBD1 covers 9 bases. This CDR3 spans 16 amino acids. The ends lost 5 bases at V and 6 bases at J; junction bases unmatched: 10. Germline CDR1 is SNHLY and CDR2 is FYNNEI. The CDR3 loop is CASSSGGQGSDEKLFF. CDR3 nucleotide sequence: TGTGCCAGCAGTTCAGGAGGACAGGGGAGTGATGAAAAACTGTTTTTT.